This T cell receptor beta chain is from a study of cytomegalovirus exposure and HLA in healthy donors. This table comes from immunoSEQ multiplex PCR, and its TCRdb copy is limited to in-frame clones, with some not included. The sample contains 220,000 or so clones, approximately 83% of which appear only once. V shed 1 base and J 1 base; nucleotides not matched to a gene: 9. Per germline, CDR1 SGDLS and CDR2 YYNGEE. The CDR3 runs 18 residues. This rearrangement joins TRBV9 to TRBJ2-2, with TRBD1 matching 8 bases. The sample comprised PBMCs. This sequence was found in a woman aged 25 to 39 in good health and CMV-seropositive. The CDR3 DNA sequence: TGTGCCAGCAGCGTAACGAGGACAGGGTGGGTGAACACCGGGGAGCTGTTTTTT. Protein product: CASSVTRTGWVNTGELFF.